A selection of T cell receptor beta chains follows, all from one sample in a study of cytomegalovirus exposure and HLA in healthy donors. Using immunoSEQ multiplex PCR, the repertoire was profiled, and TCRdb retains in-frame clones only, with some absent. The sample consists of approximately 220,000 clones, around 80% of them appearing once. Sequenced material: PBMCs. All receptors derive from a boy under 10 years old in good health and CMV-seronegative. Both conserved end residues are trimmed from each CDR3. The D gene is left open where the match is weak. The size entry is marked missing in some rows and otherwise reads once, few, many or a size class.

TRBJ2-3,.,.,TRBV11-3,ASSTPRGTTDTQY
TRBJ1-2,.,.,TRBV9,ASSVVSGDNYGYT
TRBJ1-6,once,.,TRBV6-5,ASSSEYNSPLH
TRBJ2-2,.,TRBD2,TRBV6-5,ASRGLANTGELF
TRBJ1-2,few,TRBD1,TRBV2,ASSSKGTVYGYT
TRBJ1-2,.,TRBD1,TRBV4-1,ASSQIGRGQGSSYT
TRBJ1-1,.,.,TRBV7-9,ASSPARNLNTEAF
TRBJ2-1,few,TRBD2,TRBV29-1,SAQAAGGRNEQF
TRBJ1-4,.,.,TRBV30,AWSGEGRGEKLF
TRBJ2-5,.,.,TRBV27,ASSFSGTQY
TRBJ1-4,.,.,TRBV18,ASSPAPGQFDEKLF
TRBJ2-1,.,TRBD2,TRBV27,ASRGLAGPRSSYNEQF
.,once,.,TRBV7-7,ASSPTHHVSYEQY
TRBJ1-4,few,TRBD1,TRBV7-9,ASSTRQGATNEKLF
TRBJ1-1,.,.,TRBV30,AWSPRYRVNTEAF
TRBJ2-1,.,.,TRBV2,ASLEGGSSYNEQF
TRBJ2-3,.,TRBD2,TRBV2,ASSERGTSVYTQY
TRBJ1-2,.,.,TRBV28,ASSSPGAIANYGYT
TRBJ2-5,.,TRBD1,TRBV9,ASSVITGTVETQY
TRBJ1-2,few,.,TRBV2,ARTHTGSDGYT
TRBJ2-7,.,TRBD1,TRBV7-9,ASSLDRWGYEQY
TRBJ2-3,.,TRBD2,TRBV4-1,ASSQDRAVTSGKIGDTQY
TRBJ1-3,.,.,TRBV2,ASRPPGSGNTIY
TRBJ2-3,.,TRBD2,TRBV11-3,ASSSGLAASTDTQY
TRBJ1-6,.,.,TRBV6-5,ATKGGDSPLH
TRBJ2-7,.,TRBD1,TRBV7-9,ASSSTLWGTGIPYEQY
TRBJ2-1,.,.,TRBV14,ASSHGLNNEQF
TRBJ2-7,.,TRBD1,TRBV27,ASSLGTASYEQY
TRBJ2-7,.,TRBD2,TRBV10-2,ASTPGLAGLYEQY
TRBJ1-1,.,TRBD1,TRBV18,ASSPGLGGFEAF
TRBJ2-3,.,TRBD2,TRBV30,AWLTSGGDWADTQY
TRBJ1-3,.,.,TRBV4-1,ASSQDSAGAFSGNTIY
TRBJ2-1,.,TRBD2,TRBV11-3,ASSLRTSGTSDEQF
TRBJ2-4,once,TRBD2,TRBV11-2,ASSLGSAGLAKNIQY
TRBJ2-2,.,TRBD1,TRBV11-3,ASSPRQGTGELF
TRBJ2-3,.,.,TRBV9,ASSPSGGGGTDTQY
TRBJ2-2,.,TRBD1,TRBV27,ASSFPDIRGLGGELF
TRBJ2-1,.,.,TRBV4-1,ASSHSSESSYNEQF
TRBJ1-1,.,.,TRBV6-5,ASSVDRLNTEAF
TRBJ1-4,.,.,TRBV7-8,ASSPTRTEREKLF
TRBJ2-1,.,.,TRBV9,ASSIDSVEGQF
TRBJ1-6,.,.,TRBV30,AWRSNSPLH
TRBJ1-5,once,.,TRBV2,ASSEGGPNQPQH
TRBJ1-2,.,TRBD1,TRBV6-6,ASRPTGSFEGYT
TRBJ2-1,.,TRBD2,TRBV27,ASSQGTSGRGNEQF